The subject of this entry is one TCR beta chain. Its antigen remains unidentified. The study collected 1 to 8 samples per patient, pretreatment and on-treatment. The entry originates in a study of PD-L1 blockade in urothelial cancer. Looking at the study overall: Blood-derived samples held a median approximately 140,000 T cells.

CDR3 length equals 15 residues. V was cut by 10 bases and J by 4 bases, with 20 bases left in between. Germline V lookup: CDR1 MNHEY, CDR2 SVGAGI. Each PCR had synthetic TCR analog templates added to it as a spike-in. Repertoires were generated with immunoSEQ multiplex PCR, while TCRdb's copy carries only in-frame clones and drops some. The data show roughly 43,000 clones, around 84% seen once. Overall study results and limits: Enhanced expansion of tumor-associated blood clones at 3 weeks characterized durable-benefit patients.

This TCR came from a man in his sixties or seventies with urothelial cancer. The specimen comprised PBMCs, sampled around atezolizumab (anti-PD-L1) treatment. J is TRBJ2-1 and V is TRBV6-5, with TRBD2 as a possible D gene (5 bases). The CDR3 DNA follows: TGTGCCACCGCTAGCAGCGGAGAACTTTACAATGAGCAGTTCTTC. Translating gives CATASSGELYNEQFF.